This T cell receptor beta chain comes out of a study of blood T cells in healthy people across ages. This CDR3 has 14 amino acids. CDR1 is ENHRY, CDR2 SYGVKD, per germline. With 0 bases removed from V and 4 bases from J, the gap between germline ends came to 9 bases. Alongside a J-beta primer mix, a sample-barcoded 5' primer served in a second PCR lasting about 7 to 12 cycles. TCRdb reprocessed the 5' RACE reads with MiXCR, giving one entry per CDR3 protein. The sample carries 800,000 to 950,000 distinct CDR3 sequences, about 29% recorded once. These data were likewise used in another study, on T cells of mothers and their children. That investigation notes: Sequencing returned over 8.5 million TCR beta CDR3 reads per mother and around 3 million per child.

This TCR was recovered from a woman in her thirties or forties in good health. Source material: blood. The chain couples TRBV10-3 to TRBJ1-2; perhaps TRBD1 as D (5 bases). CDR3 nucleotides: TGTGCCATCAGTGAGTCGGGACCGGTCTATGGCTACACCTTC. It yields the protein CAISESGPVYGYTF.